The rows below give T cell receptor beta chains drawn from one sample of a study of PD-1 blockade in classical Hodgkin lymphoma. The repertoire was sequenced with immunoSEQ multiplex PCR; TCRdb's copy has only in-frame clones and lacks some. In the table there are about 46,000 clones, 80% of which are singletons. This sample comprised peripheral blood mononuclear cells (PBMCs), obtained before the second cycle of nivolumab. The receptors originated from a human donor with classical Hodgkin lymphoma. Each CDR3 is given with its conserved first and last residue. A D gene is named only where the DNA matches it firmly. Some rows have no size entry. The others give once, few or many, or a class for an expanded clone.

J gene,D gene,V gene,clone size,CDR3 protein,CDR3 DNA
TRBJ2-7,NA,TRBV5-6,once,CASSSRDSYEQYF,TGTGCCAGCAGCTCCAGGGACTCCTACGAGCAGTACTTC
TRBJ2-1,NA,TRBV9,NA,CASSVVGGYNEQFF,TGTGCCAGCAGCGTAGTAGGGGGTTACAATGAGCAGTTCTTC
TRBJ2-1,TRBD1,TRBV5-1,NA,CASSGTGGGNNEQFF,TGCGCCAGCAGCGGAACAGGGGGCGGAAACAATGAGCAGTTCTTC
TRBJ2-1,TRBD2,TRBV5-1,NA,CASSRGAGGYNEQFF,TGCGCCAGCAGTCGGGGAGCGGGAGGTTACAATGAGCAGTTCTTC
TRBJ2-1,NA,TRBV10-2,once,CASGVLGDEQFF,TGCGCCAGCGGGGTCCTAGGGGATGAGCAGTTCTTC
TRBJ1-3,NA,TRBV13,few,CASTRDAPWGSGNTIYF,TGTGCCAGCACCCGGGACGCACCCTGGGGCTCTGGAAACACCATATATTTT
TRBJ1-1,NA,TRBV11-2,once,CASSSLWGGWTEAFF,TGTGCCAGCAGTTCTCTTTGGGGGGGCTGGACTGAAGCTTTCTTT
TRBJ1-1,NA,TRBV5-1,NA,CASRLGRAVLTEAFF,TGCGCCAGCAGGCTTGGTCGGGCTGTCCTGACTGAAGCTTTCTTT
TRBJ2-1,TRBD2,TRBV7-2,NA,CASSALAGGFNEQFF,TGTGCCAGCAGCGCACTAGCGGGAGGGTTCAATGAGCAGTTCTTC
TRBJ1-1,NA,TRBV5-1,NA,CASSLESKTEAFF,TGCGCCAGCAGCTTGGAAAGTAAGACTGAAGCTTTCTTT
TRBJ2-2,NA,TRBV11-2,NA,CASSLGWGMTENTGELFF,TGTGCCAGCAGCTTAGGGTGGGGGATGACTGAGAACACCGGGGAGCTGTTTTTT
TRBJ1-1,NA,TRBV6-1,NA,CASSLGGGKAFF,TGTGCCAGCAGCCTAGGGGGGGGAAAGGCTTTCTTT
TRBJ2-5,NA,TRBV5-1,NA,CASSRSQETQYF,TGCGCCAGCAGCAGGAGCCAAGAGACCCAGTACTTC
TRBJ1-2,NA,TRBV6-5,few,CASSRDGAFNYGYTF,TGTGCCAGCAGCCGGGACGGAGCCTTTAACTATGGCTACACCTTC
TRBJ2-6,NA,TRBV9,NA,CASSGVRSGANVLTF,TGTGCCAGCAGCGGCGTTCGCTCTGGGGCCAACGTCCTGACTTTC
TRBJ2-7,TRBD1,TRBV28,NA,CASTKQGAYYEQYF,TGTGCCAGCACTAAACAGGGGGCATACTACGAGCAGTACTTC
TRBJ1-3,NA,TRBV30,NA,CAWRLGGGNTIYF,TGTGCCTGGAGGCTGGGCGGTGGAAACACCATATATTTT
TRBJ2-2,TRBD2,TRBV19,NA,CASSSPSGSLNTGELFF,TGTGCCAGTAGTAGCCCTAGCGGGTCCTTGAACACCGGGGAGCTGTTTTTT
TRBJ1-1,NA,TRBV9,NA,CASSETALNTEAFF,TGTGCCAGCAGCGAGACAGCTTTGAACACTGAAGCTTTCTTT
TRBJ2-7,NA,TRBV27,few,CASSLYPFPHDEQYF,TGTGCCAGCAGTTTATACCCCTTCCCCCACGACGAGCAGTACTTC
TRBJ2-7,NA,TRBV27,NA,CASSPGRYEQYF,TGTGCCAGCAGCCCCGGCCGGTACGAGCAGTACTTC
TRBJ1-6,NA,TRBV2,few,CASKGGRLEGSPLHF,TGTGCCAGCAAAGGGGGGAGGCTCGAGGGTTCACCCCTCCACTTT
TRBJ1-3,NA,TRBV30,NA,CGRGNSGNTIYF,TGCGGACGGGGGAACTCTGGAAACACCATATATTTT
TRBJ1-1,NA,TRBV5-1,medium-sized,CASSLERIPGEAFF,TGCGCCAGCAGCTTGGAAAGGATACCGGGGGAAGCTTTCTTT
TRBJ1-2,NA,TRBV2,NA,CASKSDRGDYGYTF,TGTGCCAGCAAGTCCGACAGAGGCGACTATGGCTACACCTTC
TRBJ2-7,NA,TRBV27,NA,CASSLVAGTFGEQYF,TGTGCCAGCAGTTTGGTTGCAGGGACTTTCGGCGAGCAGTACTTC
TRBJ2-7,NA,TRBV7-8,NA,CASQPAGEGYEQYF,TGTGCCAGCCAGCCCGCAGGGGAGGGTTACGAGCAGTACTTC
TRBJ2-2,NA,TRBV7-6,NA,CASSLPAGELFF,TGTGCCAGCAGCTTACCGGCCGGGGAGCTGTTTTTT
TRBJ2-7,NA,TRBV5-5,NA,CASSLENFSWFTYEQYF,TGTGCCAGCAGCTTGGAAAATTTCTCTTGGTTTACCTACGAGCAGTACTTC
TRBJ2-3,TRBD2,TRBV9,NA,CASSVGGGEGADTQYF,TGTGCCAGCAGCGTAGGGGGAGGGGAAGGTGCAGATACGCAGTATTTT
TRBJ1-6,NA,TRBV5-1,NA,CASSLMSPGLNSPLHF,TGCGCCAGCAGCTTGATGTCCCCGGGGCTAAATTCACCCCTCCACTTT
TRBJ2-7,NA,TRBV7-9,NA,CASSPRDRAYEQYF,TGTGCCAGCAGCCCTCGCGACAGAGCCTACGAGCAGTACTTC
TRBJ1-6,NA,TRBV7-2,NA,CASSLNYRQDNSPLHF,TGTGCCAGCAGCTTAAACTACAGACAGGATAATTCACCCCTCCACTTT
TRBJ2-1,NA,TRBV11-2,few,CASSQYNEQFF,TGTGCCAGCAGCCAGTACAATGAGCAGTTCTTC
TRBJ2-1,NA,TRBV11-1,NA,CASSLGGQEGSSYNEQFF,TGTGCCAGCAGCTTAGGGGGCCAGGAGGGGAGCTCCTACAATGAGCAGTTCTTC
TRBJ1-5,NA,TRBV19,NA,CASTPANGNQPQHF,TGTGCCAGTACTCCAGCCAACGGCAATCAGCCCCAGCATTTT
TRBJ2-7,TRBD1,TRBV14,NA,CASSQRAGQGSYEQYF,TGTGCCAGCAGCCAGAGAGCAGGACAGGGTTCCTACGAGCAGTACTTC
TRBJ2-7,NA,TRBV7-2,NA,CASSLFASGDEQYF,TGTGCCAGCAGCTTATTTGCCTCAGGGGACGAGCAGTACTTC
TRBJ2-7,TRBD1,TRBV6-5,NA,CATRDSLYEQYF,TGTGCCACCCGGGACAGCCTCTACGAGCAGTACTTC
TRBJ1-6,NA,TRBV5-4,NA,CASSLGSAGGSHSPLHF,TGTGCCAGCAGCTTGGGGTCTGCCGGGGGCTCCCACTCACCCCTCCACTTT